The 9 T cell receptor beta chains below all came from one sample that was sequenced in a study of T-cell memory formation after mild COVID-19. TCRdb used MiXCR to reprocess the 5' RACE reads, holding one entry per CDR3 protein. The table records about 180,000 distinct CDR3 sequences, 16% of them present only once. The specimen was PBMCs or a T cell subset sorted from them (not recorded which). These receptor sequences come from an adult woman who had mild COVID-19 (a few samples of this study predate the infection). Cell type and time point are not known.

This clonotype was found a few times. The chain is built from TRBV12-3 or TRBV12-4 and TRBJ2-1; TRBD2 agrees at 14 bases. CDR3 length: 14 amino acids. V shed 6 bases, J shed 12 bases, and the junction held 7 bases outside the gene matches. CDR3 sequence: CASSGTSGSRLQFF. The DNA of the CDR3 is TGTGCCAGCAGCGGGACTAGCGGGAGTAGGTTGCAGTTCTTC.

CDR3 amino acids: CASSMTGIDGYTF. CDR3 DNA sequence: TGCGCCAGCAGTATGACAGGGATCGATGGCTACACCTTC. The chain combines TRBV5-1 with TRBJ1-2, with TRBD1 matching over 7 bases. Germline-derived CDR1 and CDR2 are SGHRS and YFSETQ. This CDR3 is 13 amino acids long. V lost 5 bases, J lost 6 bases, and 7 bases stayed unmatched.

A few counts support this clonotype. V and J are TRBV20-1 and TRBJ1-6; 10 bases line up with TRBD1. V shed 3 bases and J 3 bases; nucleotides not matched to a gene: 5. CDR3 length: 16 residues. Germline V CDR1 and CDR2: DFQATT, SNEGSKA (reference sequence). Here the CDR3 DNA reads TGCAGTGCTAGGGGACAGGGGCTACTCTATAATTCACCCCTCCACTTT. Its protein is CSARGQGLLYNSPLHF.

In its sample, this clonotype was seen a few times. The chain combines TRBV7-2 with TRBJ2-7; D might be TRBD2 (6 bases). Germline V CDR1 and CDR2: SGHTA, FQGNSA. Trimming took 4 bases from V and 2 from J, leaving 12 bases between them. This CDR3 contains 14 residues. The CDR3: CASSSNSGPYEQYF. The CDR3 DNA reads TGTGCCAGCAGCTCCAATAGCGGACCCTACGAGCAGTACTTC. Full variable domain (rest looked up from reference TRBV7-2 and TRBJ2-7): GAGVSQSPSNKVTEKGKDVELRCDPISGHTALYWYRQSLGQGLEFLIYFQGNSAPDKSGLPSDRFSAERTGGSVSTLTIQRTQQEDSAVYLCASSSNSGPYEQYFGPGTRLTVT.

This clonotype was found a few times. V gene TRBV5-1 combines with J gene TRBJ2-3; the match to TRBD2 covers 7 bases. The CDR3 consists of 14 residues. Germline V CDR1 and CDR2: SGHRS, YFSETQ. V shed 0 bases, J shed 4 bases, and the junction held 2 bases outside the gene matches. The DNA of the CDR3 is TGCGCCAGCAGCTTGGATGCGGGGGCAGATACGCAGTATTTT. It translates to CASSLDAGADTQYF. Complete variable domain (other parts from reference TRBV5-1 and TRBJ2-3): KAGVTQTPRYLIKTRGQQVTLSCSPISGHRSVSWYQQTPGQGLQFLFEYFSETQRNKGNFPGRFSGRQFSNSRSEMNVSTLELGDSALYLCASSLDAGADTQYFGPGTRLTVL.

This clonotype was recorded a few times. The V and J genes are TRBV18 and TRBJ2-5; D possibly matches TRBD1 or TRBD2 (5 bases each). V was pared by 3 bases and J by 2 bases, with 19 bases between. The germline gives CDR1 KGHSH, CDR2 LQKENI. The CDR3 is made up of 17 amino acids. The CDR3 here is CASSPTGVWTRQETQYF. CDR3 coding DNA: TGTGCCAGCTCACCCACCGGGGTTTGGACAAGACAAGAGACCCAGTACTTC.

This clonotype came up once. The rearrangement joins TRBV12-3 or TRBV12-4 to TRBJ1-2, with D maybe TRBD1 (6 bases). V lost 6 bases to trimming and J lost 4 bases, with 15 bases between them. The CDR3 is 14 amino acids. CDR3 DNA: TGTGCCAGCAGATCCACCAGGGGTTCCTATGGCTACACCTTC. Translating gives CASRSTRGSYGYTF.

This clonotype was counted many times. The chain recombines TRBV5-4 with TRBJ2-3; TRBD2 aligns across 12 bases. The CDR3 is 16 amino acids. Per germline, CDR1 SGHNT and CDR2 YYREEE (reference sequence). After removal of 4 bases from V and 4 bases from J, the junction contained 7 bases not matched to a gene. As DNA, the CDR3 is TGTGCCAGCAGCCCCCTAGCGGGGGGGATCGCAGATACGCAGTATTTT. Translation: CASSPLAGGIADTQYF.

This clonotype came up a few times. This rearrangement joins TRBV10-3 to TRBJ2-3, with 8 bases that match TRBD2. Germline values: CDR1 ENHRY, CDR2 SYGVKD. V shed 3 bases and J 1 base; nucleotides not matched to a gene: 9. This CDR3 comprises 17 residues. Here the CDR3 reads CAISDRTSGPGTDTQYF. CDR3 in DNA: TGTGCCATCAGTGACCGCACTAGCGGCCCTGGCACAGATACGCAGTATTTT.